This T cell receptor (beta chain) stems from a study of blood T cell repertoires in COVID-19. Study background: The origin of the acute and convalescent COVID-19 samples was the United States, Italy and Spain. Sources were T cells, B-cell-depleted T cells, or PBMCs; the material itself was cDNA or gDNA.

The ends lost 5 bases at V and 9 bases at J; junction bases unmatched: 8. The CDR3 totals 13 residues. Germline V gene data show CDR1 as SGDLS and CDR2 as YYNGEE. Study members were between about 18 and 100 years old and lived in about two dozen US regions. Source study methods: Reference gene primer amplification in the assay estimated nucleated cell counts. Profiled with immunoSEQ multiplex PCR; TCRdb holds only in-frame clones, not every one. From that table come the V and J calls and clone size; the DNA was used to work out D and trimming. In the table there are about 320,000 clones, nearly 90% of which are singletons.

Sequencing was done on a sample of PBMCs or T cells enriched from blood (not recorded which). The chain uses TRBV9 and TRBJ2-1, with 7 bases lining up with TRBD1. This receptor was identified in a woman between 25 and 40 years old who had recovered from COVID-19. The CDR3 here is CASRSVGGTEQFF. CDR3 nucleotides: TGTGCCAGCAGATCAGTAGGGGGCACTGAGCAGTTCTTC.